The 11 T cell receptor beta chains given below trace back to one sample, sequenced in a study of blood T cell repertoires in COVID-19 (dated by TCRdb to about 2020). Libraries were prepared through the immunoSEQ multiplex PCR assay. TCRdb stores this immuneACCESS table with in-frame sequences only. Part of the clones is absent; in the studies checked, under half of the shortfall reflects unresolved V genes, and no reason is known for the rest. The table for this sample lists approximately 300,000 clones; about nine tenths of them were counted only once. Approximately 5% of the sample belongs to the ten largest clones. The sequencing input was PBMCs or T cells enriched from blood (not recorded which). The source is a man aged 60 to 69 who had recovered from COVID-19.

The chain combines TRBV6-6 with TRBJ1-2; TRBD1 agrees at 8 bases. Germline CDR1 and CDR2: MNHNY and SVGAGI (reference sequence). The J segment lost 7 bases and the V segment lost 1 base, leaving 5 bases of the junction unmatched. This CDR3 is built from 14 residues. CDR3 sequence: CASSYYEDRAGYTF. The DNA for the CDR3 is TGTGCCAGCAGTTACTATGAGGACAGGGCTGGCTACACCTTC.

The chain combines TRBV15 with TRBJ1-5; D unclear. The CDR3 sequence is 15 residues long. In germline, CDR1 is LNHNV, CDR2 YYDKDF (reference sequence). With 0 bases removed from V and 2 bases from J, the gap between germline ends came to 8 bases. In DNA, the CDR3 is TGTGCCACCAGCAGAGATTGGGCCGGCAATCAGCCCCAGCATTTT. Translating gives CATSRDWAGNQPQHF.

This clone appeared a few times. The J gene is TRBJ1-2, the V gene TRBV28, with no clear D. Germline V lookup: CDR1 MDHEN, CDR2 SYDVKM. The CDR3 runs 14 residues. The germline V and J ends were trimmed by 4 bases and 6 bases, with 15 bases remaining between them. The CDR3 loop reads CASSSDLPLDGYTF. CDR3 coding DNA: TGTGCCAGCAGTTCGGACTTACCGTTGGATGGCTACACCTTC.

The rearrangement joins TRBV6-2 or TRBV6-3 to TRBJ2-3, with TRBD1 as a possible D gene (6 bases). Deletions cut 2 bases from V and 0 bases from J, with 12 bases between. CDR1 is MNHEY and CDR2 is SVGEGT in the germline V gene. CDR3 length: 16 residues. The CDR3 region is CASSYTGHSSTDTQYF. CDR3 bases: TGTGCCAGCAGTTACACGGGACACTCTAGCACAGATACGCAGTATTTT.

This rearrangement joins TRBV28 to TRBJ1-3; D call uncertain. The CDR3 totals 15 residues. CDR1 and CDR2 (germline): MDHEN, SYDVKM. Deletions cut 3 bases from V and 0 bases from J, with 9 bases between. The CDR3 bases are TGTGCCAGCAGTTTCGGGATTCTCTCTGGAAACACCATATATTTT. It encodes CASSFGILSGNTIYF.

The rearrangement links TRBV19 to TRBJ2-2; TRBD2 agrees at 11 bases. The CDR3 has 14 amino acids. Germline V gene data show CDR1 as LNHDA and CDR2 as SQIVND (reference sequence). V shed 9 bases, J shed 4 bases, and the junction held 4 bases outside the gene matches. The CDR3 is CASRTSGGTGELFF. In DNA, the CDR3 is TGTGCCAGCCGCACTAGCGGGGGCACCGGGGAGCTGTTTTTT. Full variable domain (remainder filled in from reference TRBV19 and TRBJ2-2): DGGITQSPKYLFRKEGQNVTLSCEQNLNHDAMYWYRQDPGQGLRLIYYSQIVNDFQKGDIAEGYSVSREKKESFPLTVTSAQKNPTAFYLCASRTSGGTGELFFGEGSRLTVL.

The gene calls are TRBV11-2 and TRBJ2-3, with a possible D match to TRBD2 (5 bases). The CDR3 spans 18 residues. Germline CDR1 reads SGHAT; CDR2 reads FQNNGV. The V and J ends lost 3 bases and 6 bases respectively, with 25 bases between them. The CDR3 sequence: CASSFRSPLLGSNDTQYF. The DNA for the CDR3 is TGTGCCAGCAGCTTCCGCAGTCCTCTCCTGGGGAGTAACGATACGCAGTATTTT.

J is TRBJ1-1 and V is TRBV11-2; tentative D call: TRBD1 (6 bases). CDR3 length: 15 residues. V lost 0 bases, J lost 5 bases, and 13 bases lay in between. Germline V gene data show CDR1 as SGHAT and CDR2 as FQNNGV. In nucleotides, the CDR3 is TGTGCCAGCAGCTTAGATGATGCGGGGGCAACTGAAGCTTTCTTT. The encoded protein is CASSLDDAGATEAFF.

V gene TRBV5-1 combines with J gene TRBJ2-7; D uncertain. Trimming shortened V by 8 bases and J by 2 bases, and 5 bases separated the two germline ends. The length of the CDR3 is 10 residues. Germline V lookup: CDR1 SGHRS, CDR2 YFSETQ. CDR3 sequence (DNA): TGCGCCAGAGCCCCCTACGAGCAGTACTTC. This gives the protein CARAPYEQYF.

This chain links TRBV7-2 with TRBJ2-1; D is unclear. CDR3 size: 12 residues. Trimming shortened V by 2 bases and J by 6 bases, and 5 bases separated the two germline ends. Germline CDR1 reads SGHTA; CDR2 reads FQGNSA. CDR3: CASSLQFNEQFF. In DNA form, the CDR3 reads TGTGCCAGCAGCTTACAGTTCAATGAGCAGTTCTTC.

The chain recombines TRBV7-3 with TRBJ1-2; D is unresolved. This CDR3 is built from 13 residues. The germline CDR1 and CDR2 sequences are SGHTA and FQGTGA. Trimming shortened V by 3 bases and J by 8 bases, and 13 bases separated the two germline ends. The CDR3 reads CASSFAGVTGYTF. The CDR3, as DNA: TGTGCCAGCAGCTTCGCCGGGGTGACGGGCTACACCTTC.